This is a list of T cell receptor beta chains from one sample in a study of blood T cell repertoires in COVID-19. The repertoire was sequenced with immunoSEQ multiplex PCR; TCRdb's copy has only in-frame clones and lacks some. Counted here are 150,000 to 200,000 clones, more than 85% occurring once; the ten biggest clones make up roughly 1.2%. Sequencing was carried out using PBMCs or T cells enriched from blood (not recorded which). These receptors were taken from a human donor with acute COVID-19. The donor label of this sample is uncertain. Each CDR3 is given with its conserved first and last residue. D genes are given only for firm matches. Size is stated for part of the rows, as once, few or many counts, or as a class when the clone is expanded.

CDR3: CASSPTGGQSSYNEQFF
DNA: TGTGCCAGCTCACCAACAGGGGGCCAAAGCTCCTACAATGAGCAGTTCTTC
size: NA
V: TRBV18
D: TRBD1
length: 17
J: TRBJ2-1

CDR3: CAWSPGTVPEQYF
DNA: TGTGCCTGGTCTCCCGGGACAGTCCCCGAGCAGTACTTC
size: NA
V: TRBV30
D: TRBD1
length: 13
J: TRBJ2-7

CDR3: CASSMRQSIEKLFF
DNA: TGTGCCAGTAGTATGCGGCAGAGTATAGAAAAACTGTTTTTT
size: NA
V: TRBV19
D: NA
length: 14
J: TRBJ1-4

CDR3: CASSYAGGGAYEQYF
DNA: TGTGCCAGCAGTTACGCGGGCGGGGGGGCCTACGAGCAGTACTTC
size: once
V: TRBV6-5
D: TRBD2
length: 15
J: TRBJ2-7

CDR3: CASSSRTGAGEAFF
DNA: TGTGCCAGCAGCTCTCGGACAGGGGCGGGGGAAGCTTTCTTT
size: NA
V: TRBV11-2
D: TRBD1
length: 14
J: TRBJ1-1

CDR3: CASRTPGSSEKLFF
DNA: TGTGCCAGCAGGACACCGGGGAGCAGTGAAAAACTGTTTTTT
size: NA
V: TRBV6-5
D: NA
length: 14
J: TRBJ1-4

CDR3: CASKTPGGQETQYF
DNA: TGTGCCAGCAAGACCCCAGGGGGGCAAGAGACCCAGTACTTC
size: NA
V: TRBV5-8
D: NA
length: 14
J: TRBJ2-5

CDR3: CASSFSGTGGDTQYF
DNA: TGTGCCAGCAGCTTCTCCGGGACAGGAGGAGATACGCAGTATTTT
size: NA
V: TRBV9
D: TRBD1
length: 15
J: TRBJ2-3

CDR3: CASSLGQGYEQFF
DNA: TGCGCCAGCAGCTTGGGACAGGGGTACGAGCAGTTCTTC
size: NA
V: TRBV5-1
D: TRBD1
length: 13
J: TRBJ2-1

CDR3: CASSGGTEAFF
DNA: TGCGCCAGCAGCGGGGGGACTGAAGCTTTCTTT
size: NA
V: TRBV5-1
D: NA
length: 11
J: TRBJ1-1

CDR3: CAWDRGEKLFF
DNA: TGTGCTTGGGACAGGGGCGAAAAACTGTTTTTT
size: NA
V: TRBV30
D: TRBD1
length: 11
J: TRBJ1-4

CDR3: CASSLGETYGYTF
DNA: TGTGCCAGCAGCTTAGGAGAGACTTATGGCTACACCTTC
size: NA
V: TRBV7-8
D: NA
length: 13
J: TRBJ1-2

CDR3: CASSLEAGGKYF
DNA: TGTGCCAGCAGCTTAGAGGCAGGGGGGAAGTACTTC
size: NA
V: TRBV7-9
D: NA
length: 12
J: TRBJ2-7

CDR3: CATRTLYNEQFF
DNA: TGCGCCACCCGGACACTGTACAATGAGCAGTTCTTC
size: NA
V: TRBV5-1
D: NA
length: 12
J: TRBJ2-1

CDR3: CASSLMTPYNSPLHF
DNA: TGCGCCAGCAGCTTGATGACACCGTATAATTCACCCCTCCACTTT
size: once
V: TRBV5-1
D: NA
length: 15
J: TRBJ1-6

CDR3: CASSADRVGSPLHF
DNA: TGTGCCAGTAGTGCGGACAGGGTCGGTTCACCCCTCCACTTT
size: once
V: TRBV19
D: TRBD1
length: 14
J: TRBJ1-6

CDR3: CASRQGPTGYYEQYF
DNA: TGCGCCAGCAGACAAGGGCCGACAGGCTACTACGAGCAGTACTTC
size: NA
V: TRBV4-1
D: NA
length: 15
J: TRBJ2-7

CDR3: CASSLSGSSYGYTF
DNA: TGCGCCAGCAGCTTGTCAGGGTCTTCCTATGGCTACACCTTC
size: NA
V: TRBV5-1
D: NA
length: 14
J: TRBJ1-2

CDR3: CASSLAGGPEYEQYF
DNA: TGTGCCAGCAGCTTAGCGGGAGGCCCTGAATACGAGCAGTACTTC
size: few
V: TRBV7-9
D: NA
length: 15
J: TRBJ2-7

CDR3: CASSLITLKSAGELFF
DNA: TGCGCCAGCAGCTTGATCACTCTTAAATCCGCCGGGGAGCTGTTTTTT
size: few
V: TRBV5-1
D: NA
length: 16
J: TRBJ2-2

CDR3: CASSGQGIVEQYF
DNA: TGTGCCAGCTCGGGACAGGGGATAGTAGAGCAGTACTTC
size: NA
V: TRBV6-5
D: TRBD1
length: 13
J: TRBJ2-7

CDR3: CASFSGAGGDTEAFF
DNA: TGTGCCAGCTTCTCGGGGGCAGGGGGTGATACTGAAGCTTTCTTT
size: NA
V: TRBV19
D: TRBD1
length: 15
J: TRBJ1-1

CDR3: CASSAGKTEAFF
DNA: TGTGCCAGCAGCGCCGGGAAGACTGAAGCTTTCTTT
size: few
V: TRBV5-4
D: NA
length: 12
J: TRBJ1-1

CDR3: CASSPRTSGGADTQYF
DNA: TGTGCCAGCTCACCAAGGACTAGCGGGGGGGCAGATACGCAGTATTTT
size: NA
V: TRBV18
D: TRBD2
length: 16
J: TRBJ2-3

CDR3: CASSQGRTGSSYEQYF
DNA: TGCGCCAGCAGCCAAGGAAGGACGGGGAGCTCCTACGAGCAGTACTTC
size: NA
V: TRBV4-3
D: NA
length: 16
J: TRBJ2-7